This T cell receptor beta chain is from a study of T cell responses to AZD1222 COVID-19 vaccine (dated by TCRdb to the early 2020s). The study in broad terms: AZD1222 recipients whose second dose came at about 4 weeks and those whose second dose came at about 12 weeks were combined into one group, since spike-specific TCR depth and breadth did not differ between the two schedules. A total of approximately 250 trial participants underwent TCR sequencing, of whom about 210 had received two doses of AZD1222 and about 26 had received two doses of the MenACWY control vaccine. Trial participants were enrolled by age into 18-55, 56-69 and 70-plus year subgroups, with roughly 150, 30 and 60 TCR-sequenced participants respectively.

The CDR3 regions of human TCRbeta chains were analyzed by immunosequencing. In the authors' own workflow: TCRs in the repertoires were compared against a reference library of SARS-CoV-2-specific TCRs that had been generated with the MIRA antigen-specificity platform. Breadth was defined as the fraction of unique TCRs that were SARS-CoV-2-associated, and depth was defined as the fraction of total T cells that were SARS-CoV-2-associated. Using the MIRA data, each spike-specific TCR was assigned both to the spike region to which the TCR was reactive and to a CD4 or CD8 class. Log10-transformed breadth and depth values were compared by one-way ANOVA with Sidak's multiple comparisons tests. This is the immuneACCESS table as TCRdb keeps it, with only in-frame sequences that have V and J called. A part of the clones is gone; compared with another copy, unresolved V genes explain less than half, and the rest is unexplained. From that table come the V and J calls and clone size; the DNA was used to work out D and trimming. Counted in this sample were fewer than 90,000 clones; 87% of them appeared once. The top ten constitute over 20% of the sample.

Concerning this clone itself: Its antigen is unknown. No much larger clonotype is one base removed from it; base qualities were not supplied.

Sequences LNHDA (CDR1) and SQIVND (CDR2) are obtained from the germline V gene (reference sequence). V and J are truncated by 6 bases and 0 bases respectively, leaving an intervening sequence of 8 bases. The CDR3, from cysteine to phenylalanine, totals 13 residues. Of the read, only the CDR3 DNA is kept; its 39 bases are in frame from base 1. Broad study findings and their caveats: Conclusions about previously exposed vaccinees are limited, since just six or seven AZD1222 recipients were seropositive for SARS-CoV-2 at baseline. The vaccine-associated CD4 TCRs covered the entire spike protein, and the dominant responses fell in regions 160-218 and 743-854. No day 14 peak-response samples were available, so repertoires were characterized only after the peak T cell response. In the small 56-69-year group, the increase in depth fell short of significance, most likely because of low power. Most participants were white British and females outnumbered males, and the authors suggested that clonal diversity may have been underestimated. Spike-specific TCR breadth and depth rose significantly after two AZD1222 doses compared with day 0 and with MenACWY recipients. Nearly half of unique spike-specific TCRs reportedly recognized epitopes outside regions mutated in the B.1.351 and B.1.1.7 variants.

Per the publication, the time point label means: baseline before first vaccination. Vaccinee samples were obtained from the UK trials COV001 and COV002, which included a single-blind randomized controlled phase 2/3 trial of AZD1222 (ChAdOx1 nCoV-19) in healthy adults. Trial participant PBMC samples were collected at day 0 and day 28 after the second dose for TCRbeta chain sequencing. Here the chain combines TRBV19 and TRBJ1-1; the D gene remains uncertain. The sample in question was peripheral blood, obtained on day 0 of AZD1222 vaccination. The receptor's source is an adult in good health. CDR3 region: CASRYTLNTEAFF. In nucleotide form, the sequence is TGTGCCAGTAGGTACACCTTGAACACTGAAGCTTTCTTT.